This TCR beta chain was retrieved from a study of blood T cell repertoires in COVID-19. Study summary: PBMCs, B-cell-depleted T cells, or T cells provided the cDNA or gDNA that made up the material.

CDR1 is LGHNA and CDR2 is YSLEER in the germline V gene. This CDR3 is built from 15 residues. Trimming left V 0 bases short and J 4 bases short, with 10 bases between. In the original processing: Reference gene primer amplification gave estimated nucleated cell counts. Profiled with immunoSEQ multiplex PCR; TCRdb holds only in-frame clones, not every one. V, J and clone size reflect that table, while D and trimming were determined from the DNA. Of approximately 200,000 clones in the sample, 85% were seen once. This clone was seen just once. Material: PBMCs or T cells enriched from blood (not recorded which). The gene calls are TRBV4-3 and TRBJ2-1; the D is unclear. The TCR comes from a man aged 35-49 years who had recovered from COVID-19. The chain's CDR3 is CASSQDRPGYNEQFF. For the CDR3, the DNA is TGCGCCAGCAGCCAAGATCGTCCGGGTTACAATGAGCAGTTCTTC.